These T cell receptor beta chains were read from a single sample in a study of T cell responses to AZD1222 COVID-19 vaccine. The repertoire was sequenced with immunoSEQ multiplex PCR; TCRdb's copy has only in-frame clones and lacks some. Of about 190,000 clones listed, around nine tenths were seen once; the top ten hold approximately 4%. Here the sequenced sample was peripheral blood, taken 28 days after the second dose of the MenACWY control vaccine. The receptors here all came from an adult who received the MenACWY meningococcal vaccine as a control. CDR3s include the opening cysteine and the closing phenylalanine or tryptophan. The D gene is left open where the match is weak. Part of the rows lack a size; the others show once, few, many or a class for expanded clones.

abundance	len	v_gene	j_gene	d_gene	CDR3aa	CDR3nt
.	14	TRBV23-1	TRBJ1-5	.	CASPDTRSNQPQHF	TGCGCCAGCCCGGACACCAGGAGCAATCAGCCCCAGCATTTT
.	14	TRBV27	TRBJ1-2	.	CASTHSGGGSGYTF	TGTGCCAGCACCCACTCGGGGGGAGGTAGTGGCTACACCTTC
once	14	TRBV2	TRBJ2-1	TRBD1	CASSGQDLYNEQFF	TGTGCCAGCAGCGGACAGGACCTATACAATGAGCAGTTCTTC
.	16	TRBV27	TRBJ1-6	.	CASSLGRGGYNSPLHF	TGTGCCAGCAGTCTCGGCAGGGGCGGTTATAATTCACCCCTCCACTTT
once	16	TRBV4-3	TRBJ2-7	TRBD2	CASSQEVAGAPGEQYF	TGCGCCAGCAGCCAAGAAGTAGCGGGGGCCCCGGGCGAGCAGTACTTC
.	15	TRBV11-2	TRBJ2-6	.	CASSLHPSGANVLTF	TGTGCCAGCAGCCTCCATCCTTCTGGGGCCAACGTCCTGACTTTC
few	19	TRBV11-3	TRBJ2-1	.	CASSGMGLLGESSYNEQFF	TGTGCCAGCAGCGGTATGGGACTTCTGGGGGAGTCCTCCTACAATGAGCAGTTCTTC
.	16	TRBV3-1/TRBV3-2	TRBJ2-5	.	CASSQVLRAGSETQYF	TGTGCCAGCAGCCAGGTTCTGAGGGCCGGATCGGAGACCCAGTACTTC
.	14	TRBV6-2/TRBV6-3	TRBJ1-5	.	CASSRDGLNQPQHF	TGTGCCAGCAGTCGGGACGGACTCAATCAGCCCCAGCATTTT
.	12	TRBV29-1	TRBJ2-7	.	CSVQMTGYEQYF	TGCAGCGTTCAGATGACAGGTTACGAGCAGTACTTC
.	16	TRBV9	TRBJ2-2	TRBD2	CASSVGLAGGTGELFF	TGTGCCAGCAGCGTAGGACTAGCGGGAGGAACCGGGGAGCTGTTTTTT
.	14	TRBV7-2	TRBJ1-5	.	CASSPDGGYQPQHF	TGTGCCAGCAGCCCCGACGGCGGGTATCAGCCCCAGCATTTT
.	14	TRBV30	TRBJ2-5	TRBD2	CACRRARERETQYF	TGTGCCTGCCGTCGGGCGCGGGAGCGGGAGACCCAGTACTTC
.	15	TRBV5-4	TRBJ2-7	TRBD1	CASSLEGQGQYEQYF	TGTGCCAGCAGCTTGGAAGGACAGGGGCAGTACGAGCAGTACTTC
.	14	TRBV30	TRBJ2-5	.	CAWRHDTHGETQYF	TGTGCCTGGAGACACGACACGCACGGGGAGACCCAGTACTTC
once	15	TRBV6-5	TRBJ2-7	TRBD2	CASIPTSAKFYEQYF	TGTGCCAGCATTCCTACTAGCGCGAAGTTCTACGAGCAGTACTTC
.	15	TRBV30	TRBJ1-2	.	CAWSRGRDGHYGYTF	TGTGCCTGGAGTCGCGGGCGGGACGGACACTATGGCTACACCTTC
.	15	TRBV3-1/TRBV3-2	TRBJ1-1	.	CASSQNPSGYTEAFF	TGTGCCAGCAGCCAAAACCCTTCGGGGTACACTGAAGCTTTCTTT
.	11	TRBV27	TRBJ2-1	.	CASSGYNEQFF	TGTGCCAGTTCCGGGTACAATGAGCAGTTCTTC
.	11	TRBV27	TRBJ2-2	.	CASSFGGELFF	TGTGCCAGCAGTTTTGGCGGGGAGCTGTTTTTT
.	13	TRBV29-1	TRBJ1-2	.	CSVDRGGNYGYTF	TGCAGCGTTGACAGGGGTGGGAACTATGGCTACACCTTC
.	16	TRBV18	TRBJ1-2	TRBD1	CASSPFPSGQGYGYTF	TGTGCCAGCTCACCATTCCCCTCAGGACAGGGCTATGGCTACACCTTC